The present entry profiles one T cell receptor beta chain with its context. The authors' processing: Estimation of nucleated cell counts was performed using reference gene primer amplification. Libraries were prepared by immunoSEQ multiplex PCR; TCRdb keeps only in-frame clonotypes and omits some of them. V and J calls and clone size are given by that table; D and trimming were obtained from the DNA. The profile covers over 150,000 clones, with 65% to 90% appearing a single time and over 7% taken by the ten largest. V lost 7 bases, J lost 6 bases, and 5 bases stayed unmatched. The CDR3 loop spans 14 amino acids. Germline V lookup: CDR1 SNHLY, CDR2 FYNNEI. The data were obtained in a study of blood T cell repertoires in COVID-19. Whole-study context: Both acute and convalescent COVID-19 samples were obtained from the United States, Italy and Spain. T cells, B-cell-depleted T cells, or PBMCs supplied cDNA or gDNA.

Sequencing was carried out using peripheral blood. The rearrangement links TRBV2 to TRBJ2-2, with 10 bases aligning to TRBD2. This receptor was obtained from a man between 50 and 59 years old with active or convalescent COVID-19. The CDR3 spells CASTGLAGAGELFF. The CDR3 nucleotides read TGTGCCAGCACGGGTCTAGCGGGAGCCGGGGAGCTGTTTTTT.